This TCR beta chain was found in a study of blood T cell repertoires in COVID-19. Study-wide background: The cDNA or gDNA used as material had been derived from T cells, B-cell-depleted T cells, or PBMCs.

TCRdb's table, derived via immunoSEQ multiplex PCR, lists solely in-frame clones and lacks some. The repertoire holds a few hundred thousand clones, with 87% as singletons. CDR1 and CDR2 from the germline V gene are SGDLS and YYNGEE. Trimming pared 0 bases from V and 2 bases from J, leaving 5 bases between. This CDR3 contains 13 residues. The table lists this clone with a count of one. The sample contains more than one DNA sequence encoding this CDR3. The study counted Cohort 3 donors as recovered given two negative PCRs, clearance, or symptom resolution. This clonotype was sampled from a woman younger than 30 who had recovered from COVID-19. The chain carries TRBV9 and TRBJ1-2; D is unresolved. The sample consisted of PBMCs or T cells enriched from blood (not recorded which). In DNA, the CDR3 is TGTGCCAGCAGCGTAGATTCGAACTATGGCTACACCTTC. Encoded protein: CASSVDSNYGYTF.